The 24 T cell receptor beta chains given below trace back to one sample, sequenced in a study of blood T cell repertoires in COVID-19. Clones were read by immunoSEQ multiplex PCR, and TCRdb kept only the in-frame ones, dropping some. In the table there are around 110,000 clones, 90% of which are singletons. Sequenced sample: peripheral blood. These receptor sequences come from a human donor with active COVID-19. The donor label of this sample is uncertain.

This sequence joins TRBV28 and TRBJ2-7; 7 bases map to TRBD2. From germline, CDR1 is MDHEN and CDR2 SYDVKM. The CDR3 has 15 residues. J gave up 7 bases and V 6 bases, and 15 bases lay outside the gene matches. This CDR3 reads CASSPPGGWAGEQYF. In DNA form, the CDR3 reads TGTGCCAGCAGCCCCCCCGGGGGGTGGGCGGGGGAGCAGTACTTC.

This clone was found many times. The gene calls are TRBV5-1 and TRBJ2-1; D gene ambiguous. Deletions cut 0 bases from V and 6 bases from J, with 10 bases between. Germline assignment: CDR1 SGHRS and CDR2 YFSETQ. This CDR3 is built from 14 residues. The CDR3 coding sequence is TGCGCCAGCAGCTTGGGGTTGAGTGGCAATGAGCAGTTCTTC. This encodes CASSLGLSGNEQFF.

This sequence joins TRBV12-3 or TRBV12-4 and TRBJ1-1, with D hard to call. V was cut by 5 bases and J by 7 bases, with 14 bases left in between. The length of the CDR3 is 13 residues. CDR3 loop: CASSKLLYGEAFF. Written as DNA, the CDR3 is TGTGCCAGCAGTAAACTCCTATATGGTGAAGCTTTCTTT.

The chain is built from TRBV28 and TRBJ2-3; TRBD2 matches 9 bases. Trimming removed 5 bases from V and 4 bases from J; junction bases left unmatched: 10. The CDR3 extends over 16 amino acids. The germline V gene has CDR1 MDHEN and CDR2 SYDVKM. Here the CDR3 reads CASSDSGRGGADTQYF. Written as DNA, the CDR3 is TGTGCCAGCAGTGACTCGGGGCGGGGGGGCGCAGATACGCAGTATTTT.

This clone was counted once. This sequence joins TRBV3-1 (or the pseudogene TRBV3-2) and TRBJ2-7; D is possibly TRBD1 (6 bases). V was shortened by 1 base and J by 4 bases, with 8 bases between the two germline ends. The length of the CDR3 is 13 residues. In germline, CDR1 is LGHDT, CDR2 YNNKEL (reference sequence). CDR3: CASSQAGQYEQYF. In nucleotides, the CDR3 is TGTGCCAGCAGCCAAGCGGGACAATACGAGCAGTACTTC.

This clone has a single count. The V call is TRBV5-5, the J call TRBJ1-2; a possible D gene is TRBD1 (6 bases). The germline V and J ends were trimmed by 2 bases and 6 bases, with 11 bases remaining between them. Per the germline V gene, CDR1 is SGHKS and CDR2 is YYEKEE (reference sequence). The CDR3 sequence is 13 residues long. In nucleotides, the CDR3 is TGTGCCAGCAGCTTATTGGGGGCCCATGGCTACACCTTC. Protein sequence: CASSLLGAHGYTF.

This chain connects TRBV9 to TRBJ2-5; no clear D gene. V was pared by 0 bases and J by 4 bases, with 10 bases between. There are 14 residues in the CDR3. Germline V gene lookup returns CDR1 SGDLS and CDR2 YYNGEE. DNA for the CDR3: TGTGCCAGCAGCGTAGGGGCCCTTGTAGAGACCCAGTACTTC. This codes for CASSVGALVETQYF.

The chain has TRBV3-1 (or the pseudogene TRBV3-2) and TRBJ1-2, with 9 positions matching TRBD1. The CDR3 is made up of 15 amino acids. J gave up 7 bases and V 0 bases, and 6 bases lay outside the gene matches. The germline V gene encodes CDR1 LGHDT and CDR2 YNNKEL (reference sequence). In nucleotides, the CDR3 is TGTGCCAGCAGCCAAGACCCGGGACAGGGTTTTGGCTACACCTTC. This gives the protein CASSQDPGQGFGYTF.

V is TRBV18 and J is TRBJ2-3; a weak D match, TRBD1 (5 bases). The germline V gene has CDR1 KGHSH and CDR2 LQKENI. The CDR3 extends over 15 amino acids. V gave up 2 bases and J gave up 2 bases, with 11 bases separating them. The CDR3 region has the DNA TGTGCCAGCTCACCATTTGACAGTCCCACAGATACGCAGTATTTT. Its translation is CASSPFDSPTDTQYF.

The CDR3 DNA sequence: TGTGCCAGCAGTGCTCTAGTGGAGGCCTTAGGAGATACGCAGTATTTT. Translation gives CASSALVEALGDTQYF. V and J are TRBV2 and TRBJ2-3, with D perhaps TRBD2 (5 bases). The CDR3 totals 16 residues. Germline CDR1 and CDR2: SNHLY and FYNNEI. The V end lost 4 bases, the J end lost 5 bases, and 19 bases lay between the germline ends.

The chain links TRBV2 to TRBJ2-5; TRBD1 aligns across 9 bases. The assigned J gene may be wrong: the sequence end matches TRBJ2-7 better. This CDR3 has 14 residues. Germline CDR1 SNHLY, CDR2 FYNNEI. The CDR3 sequence is CASITGGAAYEQYF. CDR3 coding DNA: TGTGCCAGCATTACAGGGGGCGCCGCCTACGAGCAGTACTTC.

This chain connects TRBV18 to TRBJ1-5; no clear D gene. Looked up from germline, CDR1 is KGHSH and CDR2 is LQKENI. The CDR3 runs 13 residues. V lost 2 bases and J 2 bases, leaving 4 bases between the germline ends. DNA for the CDR3: TGTGCCAGCTCACCAGAGCGCAATCAGCCCCAGCATTTT. Protein: CASSPERNQPQHF.

The CDR3 sequence is CASSQDRMGGRDYGYTF. CDR3 nucleotides: TGTGCCAGCAGCCAAGATCGGATGGGGGGGCGCGACTATGGCTACACCTTC. The chain is built from TRBV4-2 and TRBJ1-2; D is perhaps TRBD1 (6 bases). CDR1 and CDR2 (germline): LGHNA, YNFKEQ. The CDR3 runs 17 residues. Deletions cut 0 bases from V and 3 bases from J, with 17 bases between.

The V call is TRBV5-4, the J call TRBJ1-2; D is ambiguous. The CDR3 loop spans 15 amino acids. Trimming removed 3 bases at V and 1 base at J, with 13 bases between. Per germline, CDR1 SGHNT and CDR2 YYREEE (reference sequence). CDR3 amino acids: CASSSGGERNYGYTF. CDR3 bases: TGTGCCAGCAGCTCGGGTGGGGAGCGTAACTATGGCTACACCTTC. The whole variable domain, remainder taken from reference TRBV5-4 and TRBJ1-2, is ETGVTQSPTHLIKTRGQQVTLRCSSQSGHNTVSWYQQALGQGPQFIFQYYREEENGRGNFPPRFSGLQFPNYSSELNVNALELDDSALYLCASSSGGERNYGYTFGSGTRLTVV.

On this clone itself: Other DNA sequences in the same sample also yield this CDR3. The CDR3 spells CAISETGGTEAFF. The CDR3 bases are TGTGCCATCAGCGAAACAGGGGGAACTGAAGCTTTCTTT. The chain employs TRBV10-3 and TRBJ1-1; 8 bases match TRBD1. There are 13 residues in the CDR3. Per the germline V gene, CDR1 is ENHRY and CDR2 is SYGVKD. Trimming at V came to 6 bases and at J to 5 bases, leaving 5 bases not matched to a gene.

The sample holds one count of this clone. V is TRBV9 and J is TRBJ1-1, with TRBD1 as a possible D gene (5 bases). The CDR3 is made up of 15 amino acids. Trimming stripped 0 bases from V and 0 bases from J, with 9 bases between. CDR1 is SGDLS, CDR2 YYNGEE, per germline. In DNA, the CDR3 is TGTGCCAGCAGCGTAGACGGCAGGGTGAACACTGAAGCTTTCTTT. Translated: CASSVDGRVNTEAFF.

This chain uses TRBV7-9 with TRBJ2-7; TRBD1 aligns across 7 bases. Germline V gene data show CDR1 as SEHNR and CDR2 as FQNEAQ (reference sequence). The CDR3 length is 15 residues. With 5 bases clipped from V and 2 bases from J, the junction kept 9 bases outside the gene matches. CDR3 region: CASSPGRDSTYEQYF. The CDR3 DNA reads TGTGCCAGCAGCCCGGGCCGGGACAGCACCTACGAGCAGTACTTC.

The J gene is TRBJ2-2, the V gene TRBV7-2; TRBD2 might be the D (7 bases). Trimming shortened V by 1 base and J by 6 bases, and 15 bases separated the two germline ends. CDR3 length equals 16 residues. The germline CDR1 and CDR2 sequences are SGHTA and FQGNSA. The CDR3 protein is CASSLGGGSGAGELFF. CDR3 bases: TGTGCCAGCAGCTTAGGGGGGGGCTCGGGCGCCGGGGAGCTGTTTTTT.

This chain links TRBV30 with TRBJ1-2; D perhaps matches TRBD1 (6 bases). The V end lost 4 bases, the J end lost 7 bases, and 10 bases lay between the germline ends. The CDR3 is made up of 11 amino acids. Germline CDR1 and CDR2: GTSNPN and SVGIG (reference sequence). Here the CDR3 reads CAWINRAGYTF. DNA for the CDR3: TGTGCCTGGATAAACAGGGCTGGCTACACCTTC. Supplemented by reference TRBV30 and TRBJ1-2, the full variable domain reads SQTIHQWPATLVQPVGSPLSLECTVEGTSNPNLYWYRQAAGRGLQLLFYSVGIGQISSEVPQNLSASRPQDRQFILSSKKLLLSDSGFYLCAWINRAGYTFGSGTRLTVV.

This rearrangement joins TRBV18 to TRBJ2-1; 12 bases line up with TRBD2. V shed 0 bases and J 5 bases; nucleotides not matched to a gene: 17. The CDR3 totals 21 residues. Germline loops: CDR1 KGHSH, CDR2 LQKENI. DNA for the CDR3: TGTGCCAGCTCACCACCGTTTGGCTTTCGTACTAGCGGGGGGAAAAACAATGAGCAGTTCTTC. This sequence encodes CASSPPFGFRTSGGKNNEQFF.

This clone was seen only once. The chain has TRBV5-4 and TRBJ2-7; D might be TRBD2 (7 bases). Trimming took off 0 bases at V and 4 bases at J, with 17 bases between the two ends. The germline CDR1 and CDR2 sequences are SGHNT and YYREEE (reference sequence). The CDR3 runs 16 residues. CDR3 DNA: TGTGCCAGCAGCTTGGGAGGGGGGGTCTCCGGTTACGAGCAGTACTTC. It is translated as CASSLGGGVSGYEQYF. Variable domain in full (rest from reference TRBV5-4 and TRBJ2-7): ETGVTQSPTHLIKTRGQQVTLRCSSQSGHNTVSWYQQALGQGPQFIFQYYREEENGRGNFPPRFSGLQFPNYSSELNVNALELDDSALYLCASSLGGGVSGYEQYFGPGTRLTVT.

The rearrangement links TRBV30 to TRBJ1-2, with a tentative D call TRBD1 (6 bases). V lost 0 bases and J lost 4, with 15 bases in between. This CDR3 is 15 amino acids long. Germline V gene lookup returns CDR1 GTSNPN and CDR2 SVGIG (reference sequence). The CDR3, as DNA: TGTGCCTGGAGTGTACTCAGGGGACGGAGCTATGGCTACACCTTC. It specifies CAWSVLRGRSYGYTF.

J is TRBJ2-7 and V is TRBV7-6; 11 nucleotides agree with TRBD2. In germline, CDR1 is SGHVS, CDR2 FNYEAQ. The trim removed 8 bases at V and 3 bases at J, leaving 15 bases unmatched. The CDR3 length is 17 residues. The chain's CDR3 is CASAVGSGGALIYEQYF. CDR3 coding DNA: TGTGCCAGCGCCGTCGGTAGCGGGGGGGCCTTGATCTACGAGCAGTACTTC.

This clone has more than one count but fewer than ten. The V and J genes are TRBV27 and TRBJ2-1; weak D call: TRBD1 (6 bases). Trimming left V 5 bases short and J 0 bases short, with 8 bases between. Germline-derived CDR1 and CDR2 are MNHEY and SMNVEV (reference sequence). This CDR3 is built from 14 residues. The CDR3 loop is CASSPDSSYNEQFF. The CDR3 DNA reads TGTGCCAGCAGTCCGGACAGCTCCTACAATGAGCAGTTCTTC.